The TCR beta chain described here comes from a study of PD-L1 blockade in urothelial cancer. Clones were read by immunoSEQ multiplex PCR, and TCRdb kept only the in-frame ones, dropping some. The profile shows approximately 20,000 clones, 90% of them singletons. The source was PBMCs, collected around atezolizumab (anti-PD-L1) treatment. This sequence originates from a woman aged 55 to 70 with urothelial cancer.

The CDR3 nucleotides read TGTGCCAGCGCCATAGATTCCAAAAACATTCAGTACTTC. Translation gives CASAIDSKNIQYF. The V gene is TRBV6-1, the J gene TRBJ2-4; the D is unclear. The V end lost 8 bases, the J end lost 2 bases, and 10 bases lay between the germline ends. The CDR3 extends over 13 amino acids. Germline V gives CDR1 MNHNS, CDR2 SASEGT.